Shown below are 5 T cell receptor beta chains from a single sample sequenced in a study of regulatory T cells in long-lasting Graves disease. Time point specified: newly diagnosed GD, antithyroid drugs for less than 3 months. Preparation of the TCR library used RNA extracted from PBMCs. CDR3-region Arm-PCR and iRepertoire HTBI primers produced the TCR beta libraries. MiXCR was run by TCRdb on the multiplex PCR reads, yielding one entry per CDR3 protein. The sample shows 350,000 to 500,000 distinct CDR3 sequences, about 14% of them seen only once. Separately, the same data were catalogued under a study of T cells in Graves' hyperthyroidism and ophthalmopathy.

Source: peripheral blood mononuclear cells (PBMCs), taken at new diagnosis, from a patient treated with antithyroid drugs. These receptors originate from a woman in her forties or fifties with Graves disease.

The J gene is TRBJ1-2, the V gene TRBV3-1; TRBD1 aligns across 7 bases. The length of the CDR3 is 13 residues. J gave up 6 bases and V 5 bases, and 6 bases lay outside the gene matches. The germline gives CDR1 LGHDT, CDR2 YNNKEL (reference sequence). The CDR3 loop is CASSSRQGDGYTF. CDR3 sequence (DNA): TGTGCCAGCAGCTCTCGACAGGGAGATGGCTACACCTTC.

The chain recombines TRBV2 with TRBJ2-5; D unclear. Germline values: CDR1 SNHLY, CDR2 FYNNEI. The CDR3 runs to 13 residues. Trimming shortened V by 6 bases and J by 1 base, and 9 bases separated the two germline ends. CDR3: CASSHGRQETQYF. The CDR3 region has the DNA TGTGCCAGCAGCCACGGCCGCCAAGAGACCCAGTACTTC.

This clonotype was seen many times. CDR3 DNA sequence: TGTGCCAGCAGCCCAGTTGGCCAAGAGACCCAGTACTTC. This translates into CASSPVGQETQYF. The J gene is TRBJ2-5, the V gene TRBV12-3 or TRBV12-4; D is unresolved. The V gene lost 6 bases and the J gene lost 1 base, with 9 bases spanning the gap. CDR3 length equals 13 residues.

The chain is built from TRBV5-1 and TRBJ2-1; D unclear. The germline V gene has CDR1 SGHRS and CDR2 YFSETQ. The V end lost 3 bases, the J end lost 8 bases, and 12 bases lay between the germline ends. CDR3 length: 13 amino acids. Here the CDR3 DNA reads TGCGCCAGCAGCTGGCCCGCCGGAGATGAGCAGTTCTTC. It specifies CASSWPAGDEQFF.

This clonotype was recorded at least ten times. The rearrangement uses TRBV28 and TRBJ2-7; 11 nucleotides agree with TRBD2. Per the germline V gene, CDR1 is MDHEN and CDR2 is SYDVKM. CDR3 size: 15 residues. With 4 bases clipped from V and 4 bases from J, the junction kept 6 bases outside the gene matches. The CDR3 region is CASSSPGTSGYEQYF. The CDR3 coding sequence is TGTGCCAGCAGTTCGCCTGGGACTAGCGGATACGAGCAGTACTTC. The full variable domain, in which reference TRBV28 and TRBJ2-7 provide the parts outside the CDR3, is DVKVTQSSRYLVKRTGEKVFLECVQDMDHENMFWYRQDPGLGLRLIYFSYDVKMKEKGDIPEGYSVSREKKERFSLILESASTNQTSMYLCASSSPGTSGYEQYFGPGTRLTVT.